One sample yielded the 17 T cell receptor beta chains listed below, sequenced in a study of neurological immune-mediated disorders. A single record per CDR3 protein comes from TCRdb applying MiXCR to the 5' RACE reads. The table includes tens of thousands of distinct CDR3 sequences, around 3.9% detected once. Sequencing input: PBMCs. These receptors came from a man aged 25-40 years with multiple sclerosis.

This clonotype was detected ten times or more. The genes are TRBV12-3 or TRBV12-4 and TRBJ1-5; D is perhaps TRBD1 (5 bases). The V end was cut by 6 bases, the J end by 4 bases, with 7 bases between. The CDR3 runs to 12 residues. CDR3 amino acids: CASRGENQPQHF. CDR3 nucleotide sequence: TGTGCCAGCAGGGGGGAGAATCAGCCCCAGCATTTT.

This clonotype was picked up a small number of times. The V and J genes are TRBV5-6 and TRBJ2-2, with 10 bases identical to TRBD2. CDR3 size: 13 residues. The germline gives CDR1 SGHDT, CDR2 YYEEEE. Losses at the gene ends were 7 bases for V and 5 bases for J; bases not matched to a gene: 2. In DNA form, the CDR3 reads TGTGCCAGCTCTAGCGGGGGTACCGGGGAGCTGTTTTTT. Its translation: CASSSGGTGELFF.

There are many counts of this clonotype. The rearrangement links TRBV7-2 to TRBJ1-5; D not resolved. Germline V gene lookup returns CDR1 SGHTA and CDR2 FQGNSA. CDR3 length equals 14 residues. Trimming pared 5 bases from V and 0 bases from J, leaving 8 bases between. CDR3 sequence: CASSRMSSNQPQHF. In DNA, the CDR3 is TGTGCCAGCAGCCGAATGAGTAGCAATCAGCCCCAGCATTTT.

This clonotype was recorded at least ten times. The V call is TRBV4-1, the J call TRBJ1-2, with D maybe TRBD1 (5 bases). This CDR3 contains 15 residues. Trimming took off 2 bases at V and 0 bases at J, with 10 bases between the two ends. CDR1 MGHRA and CDR2 YSYEKL come from the germline V gene. The DNA for the CDR3 is TGCGCCAGCAGCCAACCCACGGGACCTAACTATGGCTACACCTTC. It yields the protein CASSQPTGPNYGYTF.

This clonotype has at least ten counts. The chain couples TRBV5-1 to TRBJ2-3; D is unresolved. Trimming removed 0 bases from V and 0 bases from J, with 2 bases in between. The length of the CDR3 is 13 residues. Germline-derived CDR1 and CDR2 are SGHRS and YFSETQ. As DNA, the CDR3 is TGCGCCAGCAGCTTGGACAGCACAGATACGCAGTATTTT. This encodes CASSLDSTDTQYF.

This clonotype was found many times. The V and J genes are TRBV5-5 and TRBJ2-5; 11 bases are shared with TRBD2. V lost 2 bases to trimming and J lost 13 bases; unmatched junction nucleotides: 13. CDR3 length: 15 amino acids. Germline CDR1 and CDR2: SGHKS and YYEKEE (reference sequence). This CDR3 reads CASSFTGTSGVPLYF. DNA for the CDR3: TGTGCCAGCAGCTTTACCGGGACTAGCGGAGTTCCGCTGTACTTC.

Comments on this clonotype: The germline gene is not matched at one end of the junction; a read error may be the cause. The rearrangement joins TRBV4-1 to TRBJ1-5; a weak D match, TRBD1 (6 bases). The CDR3 sequence is 13 residues long. Germline CDR1 is MGHRA and CDR2 is YSYEKL. The CDR3 DNA sequence: TGCGCCAGCAGCCAAGAGGTAGGGGGGCCCCAGAATTTT. It translates to CASSQEVGGPQNF.

Many counts were recorded for this clonotype. The chain joins TRBV20-1 to TRBJ1-1; TRBD1 matches 7 bases. The J segment lost 2 bases and the V segment lost 0 bases, leaving 6 bases of the junction unmatched. Per germline, CDR1 DFQATT and CDR2 SNEGSKA (reference sequence). This CDR3 comprises 15 residues. The DNA of the CDR3 is TGCAGTGCTAGAGATTCTCGGACAGGTAACACTGAAGCTTTCTTT. Translating it yields CSARDSRTGNTEAFF.

In its sample, this clonotype was seen many times. V gene TRBV7-9 combines with J gene TRBJ2-2; D is perhaps TRBD1 (6 bases). Germline V lookup: CDR1 SEHNR, CDR2 FQNEAQ (reference sequence). The CDR3 has 16 residues. Trimming shortened V by 5 bases and J by 6 bases, and 19 bases separated the two germline ends. The DNA for the CDR3 is TGTGCCAGCAGCGGGTTCTCAGGGGATTTGTCCGGGGAGCTGTTTTTT. Its protein is CASSGFSGDLSGELFF.

This clonotype was detected many times. V is TRBV5-6 and J is TRBJ2-5; possibly TRBD1 or TRBD2 for D (5 bases each). This CDR3 is 14 amino acids long. Trimming left V 6 bases short and J 5 bases short, with 17 bases between. Germline assignment: CDR1 SGHDT and CDR2 YYEEEE. CDR3 nucleotide sequence: TGTGCCAGCACCGAGATGAGGGGTGAGGAGACCCAGTACTTC. Protein sequence: CASTEMRGEETQYF.

To note about this clonotype: Given a much more abundant clone one base away, this may be a read error. CDR3 sequence: CSAPTGGYNEQFF. As DNA, the CDR3 is TGCAGTGCACCGACTGGCGGCTATAATGAGCAGTTCTTC. This chain connects TRBV20-1 to TRBJ2-1; D is unresolved. The germline gives CDR1 DFQATT, CDR2 SNEGSKA (reference sequence). The CDR3 covers 13 residues. V gave up 6 bases and J gave up 7 bases, with 16 bases separating them.

This clonotype has more than one count but fewer than ten. An end of the junction does not agree with germline; a read error may underlie this. The V gene is TRBV20-1, the J gene TRBJ1-5; D is perhaps TRBD1 (6 bases). The CDR3 is 12 amino acids. Germline CDR1 is DFQATT and CDR2 is SNEGSKA (reference sequence). This CDR3 reads CSASRTDSAQNF. The CDR3 DNA follows: TGCAGTGCTTCCAGGACAGACTCAGCCCAGAATTTT.

In this sample, this clonotype turned up many times. The V gene is TRBV7-6, the J gene TRBJ1-1, with D uncertain. From germline, CDR1 is SGHVS and CDR2 FNYEAQ. The CDR3 covers 14 residues. Trimming left V 5 bases short and J 4 bases short, with 14 bases between. The CDR3 reads CASSQPDMSTEAFF. The CDR3 nucleotides read TGTGCCAGCAGCCAACCAGACATGTCCACTGAAGCTTTCTTT.

This chain uses TRBV12-3 or TRBV12-4 with TRBJ1-2, with 7 bases aligning to TRBD1. The V segment lost 5 bases and the J segment 4 bases; nucleotides outside the gene matches: 10. The CDR3 loop spans 15 amino acids. Here the CDR3 DNA reads TGTGCCAGCAGTCCGATTACAGGGGCGTCCTATGGCTACACCTTC. Translating it yields CASSPITGASYGYTF.

In this sample, this clonotype turned up many times. The chain recombines TRBV5-1 with TRBJ2-1; 11 bases map to TRBD2. Unmatched junction bases numbered 4, after V lost 4 bases and J lost 4 bases. CDR1 and CDR2 from the germline V gene are SGHRS and YFSETQ. The CDR3 extends over 15 amino acids. The CDR3 region has the DNA TGCGCCAGCAGCACACTAGCGGGGGCGTACAATGAGCAGTTCTTC. Its protein is CASSTLAGAYNEQFF.

This clonotype was seen at least ten times. V and J are TRBV5-1 and TRBJ1-1; TRBD1 agrees at 11 bases. V shed 4 bases and J 7 bases; nucleotides not matched to a gene: 6. The germline V gene has CDR1 SGHRS and CDR2 YFSETQ. The CDR3 totals 14 residues. CDR3 in DNA: TGCGCCAGCAGCCGAGGACAGGGGGCGAGTGAAGCTTTCTTT. It yields the protein CASSRGQGASEAFF.

The V and J genes are TRBV11-2 and TRBJ2-2, with TRBD2 identical over 10 bases. Germline V gene lookup returns CDR1 SGHAT and CDR2 FQNNGV. The CDR3 has 17 residues. With 2 bases clipped from V and 3 bases from J, the junction kept 6 bases outside the gene matches. CDR3 in DNA: TGTGCCAGCAGCTTAAAGCCGCTAGCGGGGGACACCGGGGAGCTGTTTTTT. It codes for CASSLKPLAGDTGELFF. The full variable domain, its missing parts supplied by reference TRBV11-2 and TRBJ2-2, is EAGVAQSPRYKIIEKRQSVAFWCNPISGHATLYWYQQILGQGPKLLIQFQNNGVVDDSQLPKDRFSAERLKGVDSTLKIQPAKLEDSAVYLCASSLKPLAGDTGELFFGEGSRLTVL.